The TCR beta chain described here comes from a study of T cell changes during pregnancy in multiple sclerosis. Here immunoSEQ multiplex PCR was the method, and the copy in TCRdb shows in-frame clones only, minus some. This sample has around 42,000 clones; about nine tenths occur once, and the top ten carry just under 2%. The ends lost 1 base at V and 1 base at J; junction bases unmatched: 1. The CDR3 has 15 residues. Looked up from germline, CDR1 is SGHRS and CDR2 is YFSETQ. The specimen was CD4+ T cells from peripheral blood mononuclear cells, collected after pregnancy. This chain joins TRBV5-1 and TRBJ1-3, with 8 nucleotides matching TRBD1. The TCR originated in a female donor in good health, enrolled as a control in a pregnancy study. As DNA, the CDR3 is TGCGCCAGCAGCTTGCAGGGGGCTTCTGGAAACACCATATATTTT. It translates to CASSLQGASGNTIYF.